This TCR beta chain was sequenced during a study of T cells in localized non-small cell lung cancer. Comment on this clone: Its antigen is unidentified.

The repertoire was sequenced with immunoSEQ multiplex PCR; TCRdb's copy has only in-frame clones and lacks some. Here the sample spans 1,100 or so clones, 26% being singletons. Germline V CDR1 and CDR2: SGDLS, YYNGEE. The V gene lost 6 bases and the J gene lost 4 bases, with 12 bases spanning the gap. The CDR3 has 13 residues. It was adjacent lung free of atypia that was taken, at least 2 cm from the tumor margin. General observations from the study: Uninvolved adjacent lung had more T cell clonality than any other tissue, topping tumor. Since sequencing was restricted to only one region of the tumor, intratumor heterogeneity remains a possibility.

This material consisted of normal lung tissue next to the tumor, taken before any cancer treatment. This clonotype was sampled from a man aged 40 to 70 with stage II lung adenocarcinoma. This rearrangement joins TRBV9 to TRBJ2-3, with no clear D. In DNA, the CDR3 is TGTGCCAGCACCATCATTACCTCAGATACGCAGTATTTT. This sequence encodes CASTIITSDTQYF.